This T cell receptor (beta chain) was captured in a study of identical twins. Study-level results: Beta out-of-frame sequences displayed a weaker excess of sharing between twins.

Concerning this clonotype: Its antigen is unidentified.

Unmatched junction bases numbered 3, after V lost 1 base and J lost 5 bases. CDR3 length: 13 residues. Germline V gives CDR1 SGHDT, CDR2 YYEEEE. TCRdb re-called the 5' RACE reads with MiXCR, one entry per CDR3 protein. Among nearly 200,000 distinct CDR3 sequences listed, about 15% were seen once. The sample also formed part of further work on T cells expressing NK-cell markers.

Specimen: CD8+ T cells sorted from blood. The chain employs TRBV5-6 and TRBJ2-7; 7 bases fit TRBD2. The source is a woman between 18 and 29 years old in good health. CDR3 protein: CASSLWGGNEQYF. The CDR3 nucleotides read TGTGCCAGCAGCTTGTGGGGGGGGAACGAGCAGTACTTC.